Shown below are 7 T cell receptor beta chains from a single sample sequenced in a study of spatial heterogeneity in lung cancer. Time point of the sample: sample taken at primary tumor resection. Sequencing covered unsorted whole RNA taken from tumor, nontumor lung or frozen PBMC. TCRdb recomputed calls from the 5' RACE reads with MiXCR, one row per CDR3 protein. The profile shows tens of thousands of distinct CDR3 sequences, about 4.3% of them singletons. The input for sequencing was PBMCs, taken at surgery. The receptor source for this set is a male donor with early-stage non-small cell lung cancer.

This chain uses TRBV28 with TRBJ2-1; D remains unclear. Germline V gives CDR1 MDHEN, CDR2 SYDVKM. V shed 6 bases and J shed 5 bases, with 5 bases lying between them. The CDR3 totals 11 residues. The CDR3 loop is CASRVHNEQFF. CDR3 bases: TGTGCCAGCAGGGTCCACAATGAGCAGTTCTTC.

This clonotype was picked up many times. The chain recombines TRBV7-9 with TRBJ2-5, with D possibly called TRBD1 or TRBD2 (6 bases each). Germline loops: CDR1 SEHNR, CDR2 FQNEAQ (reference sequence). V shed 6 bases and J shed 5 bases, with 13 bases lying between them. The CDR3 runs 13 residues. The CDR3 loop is CASSYRDWETQYF. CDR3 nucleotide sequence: TGTGCCAGCAGTTACAGGGACTGGGAGACCCAGTACTTC.

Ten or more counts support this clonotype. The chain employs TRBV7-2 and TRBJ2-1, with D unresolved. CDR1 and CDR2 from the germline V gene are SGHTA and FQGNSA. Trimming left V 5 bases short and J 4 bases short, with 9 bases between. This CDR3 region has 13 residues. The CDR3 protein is CASSPVGYNEQFF. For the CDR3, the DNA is TGTGCCAGCAGCCCGGTGGGATACAATGAGCAGTTCTTC.

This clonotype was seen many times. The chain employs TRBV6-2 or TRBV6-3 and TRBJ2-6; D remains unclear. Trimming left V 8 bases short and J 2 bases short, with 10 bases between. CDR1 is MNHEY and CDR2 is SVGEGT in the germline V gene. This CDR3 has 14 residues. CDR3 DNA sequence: TGTGCCAGCTCACAGTTACCTGGGGCCAACGTCCTGACTTTC. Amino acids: CASSQLPGANVLTF.

This CDR3 is CASRLGRSSGAFF. In DNA, the CDR3 is TGTGCCAGCAGACTTGGACGCAGTTCCGGAGCTTTCTTT. The rearrangement uses TRBV3-1 and TRBJ1-1; D remains ambiguous. Trimming cost V 6 bases and J 10 bases, with 18 bases left between them. The CDR3 is 13 residues long. Looked up from germline, CDR1 is LGHDT and CDR2 is YNNKEL (reference sequence). Full variable domain (missing parts from reference TRBV3-1 and TRBJ1-1): DTAVSQTPKYLVTQMGNDKSIKCEQNLGHDTMYWYKQDSKKFLKIMFSYNNKELIINETVPNRFSPKSPDKAHLNLHINSLELGDSAVYFCASRLGRSSGAFFGQGTRLTVV.

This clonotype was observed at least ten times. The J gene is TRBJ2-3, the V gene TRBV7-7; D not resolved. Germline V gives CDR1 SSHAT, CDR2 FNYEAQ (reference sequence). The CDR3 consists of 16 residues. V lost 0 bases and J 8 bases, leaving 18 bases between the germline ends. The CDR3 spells CASSLAPGPVGGTQYF. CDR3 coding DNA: TGTGCCAGCAGCTTAGCCCCCGGACCTGTCGGCGGTACGCAGTATTTT. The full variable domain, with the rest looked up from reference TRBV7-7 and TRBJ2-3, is GAGVSQSPRYKVTKRGQDVTLRCDPISSHATLYWYQQALGQGPEFLTYFNYEAQPDKSGLPSDRFSAERPEGSISTLTIQRTEQRDSAMYRCASSLAPGPVGGTQYFGPGTRLTVL.

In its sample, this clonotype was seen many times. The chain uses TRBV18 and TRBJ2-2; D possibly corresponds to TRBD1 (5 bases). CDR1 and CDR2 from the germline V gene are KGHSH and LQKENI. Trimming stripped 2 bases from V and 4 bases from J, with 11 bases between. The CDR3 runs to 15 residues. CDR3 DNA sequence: TGTGCCAGCTCACCAGTCTGGGGCCCCACCGGGGAGCTGTTTTTT. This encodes CASSPVWGPTGELFF.